This entry lists 23 T cell receptor beta chains sequenced from one sample in a study of Graves' ophthalmopathy and Graves' hyperthyroidism. Amplifying from RNA transcripts, the study obtained TCR beta CDR3 regions. First-round RT-PCR employed HTBI primers, with a second-round multiplex PCR after it. TCRdb reprocessed the multiplex PCR reads with MiXCR, giving one entry per CDR3 protein. In the table there are about 500,000 distinct CDR3 sequences, 13% to 15% of which are singletons. The sequenced material came from blood. These receptors originate from a woman aged 25-40 years with Graves' ophthalmopathy.

This clonotype has ten or more counts. This chain connects TRBV7-9 to TRBJ1-6; 7 bases line up with TRBD1. CDR1 is SEHNR and CDR2 is FQNEAQ in the germline V gene (reference sequence). The CDR3 is 14 residues long. V was clipped by 4 bases and J by 9 bases; unmatched bases: 6. The chain's CDR3 is CASSSGQESSPLHF. In nucleotides, the CDR3 is TGTGCCAGCAGCTCCGGACAGGAGAGTTCACCCCTCCACTTT.

This clonotype was observed at least ten times. The chain has TRBV20-1 and TRBJ2-5; TRBD2 matches 7 bases. Germline V gene sequence: CDR1 DFQATT, CDR2 SNEGSKA (reference sequence). This CDR3 has 15 amino acids. Trimming cost V 3 bases and J 7 bases; bases outside gene matches: 14. CDR3 in DNA: TGCAGTGCTAGGACTCGATGGGGGGGTGGTGGGACCCAGTACTTC. Encoded protein: CSARTRWGGGGTQYF.

This clonotype was picked up many times. The rearrangement joins TRBV11-2 to TRBJ2-7; D not certain. The CDR3 totals 16 residues. CDR1 and CDR2 from the germline V gene are SGHAT and FQNNGV. V was trimmed by 3 bases and J by 0 bases, leaving 15 bases between them. CDR3 residues: CASSFQARLSSYEQYF. In DNA form, the CDR3 reads TGTGCCAGCAGCTTTCAAGCGCGCCTAAGCTCCTACGAGCAGTACTTC.

The gene calls are TRBV5-1 and TRBJ2-5; possible D gene TRBD2, 5 bases. The CDR3 spans 14 residues. V shed 1 base and J shed 1 base, with 8 bases lying between them. Germline V gives CDR1 SGHRS, CDR2 YFSETQ. CDR3 nucleotides: TGCGCCAGCAGCTTGTTTAGCGCCCAAGAGACCCAGTACTTC. Its protein product is CASSLFSAQETQYF.

The chain uses TRBV20-1 and TRBJ2-7; 11 bases are a match to TRBD2. The CDR3 sequence is 13 residues long. The V gene's germline CDR1 is DFQATT and CDR2 SNEGSKA (reference sequence). Germline trimming cut 3 bases from V and 5 bases from J; bases unmatched to any gene: 3. The CDR3 sequence: CSARTSGIHEQYF. The DNA of the CDR3 is TGCAGTGCTAGGACTAGCGGGATTCACGAGCAGTACTTC.

There are many counts of this clonotype. The chain carries TRBV6-1 and TRBJ1-5; 7 positions agree with TRBD1. CDR3 length: 16 residues. The J segment lost 4 bases and the V segment lost 5 bases, leaving 11 bases of the junction unmatched. CDR1 is MNHNS, CDR2 SASEGT, per germline. The CDR3 coding sequence is TGTGCCAGCAGTCCTGATCGGACAGGCCCTAATCAGCCCCAGCATTTT. This gives the protein CASSPDRTGPNQPQHF.

This clonotype has at least ten counts. Here the CDR3 DNA reads TGCGCCAGCAATCGTGGGGCCGGGTACGAGCAGTACTTC. It codes for CASNRGAGYEQYF. The V call is TRBV5-1, the J call TRBJ2-7, with a weak D call TRBD1 (5 bases). Germline V gene lookup returns CDR1 SGHRS and CDR2 YFSETQ. The CDR3 sequence is 13 residues long. The germline V and J ends were trimmed by 6 bases and 4 bases, with 14 bases remaining between them.

This clonotype was recorded at least ten times. The CDR3 sequence: CASSQDFRLAGDNGKETQYF. Written as DNA, the CDR3 is TGCGCCAGCAGCCAAGATTTTAGACTAGCGGGAGACAACGGGAAAGAGACCCAGTACTTC. This rearrangement joins TRBV4-1 to TRBJ2-5; TRBD2 matches 12 bases. CDR1 and CDR2 (germline): MGHRA, YSYEKL. Unmatched junction bases numbered 14, after V lost 0 bases and J lost 3 bases. There are 20 residues in the CDR3.

This clonotype has a count of ten or more. J is TRBJ1-5 and V is TRBV12-3 or TRBV12-4; D gene unclear. The V and J ends lost 1 base and 7 bases respectively, with 14 bases between them. The CDR3 is 15 amino acids. The DNA for the CDR3 is TGTGCCAGCAGTTTAGGGGGTATAGCGTGGCAGCCCCAGCATTTT. It translates to CASSLGGIAWQPQHF.

This clonotype was observed many times. The V call is TRBV24-1, the J call TRBJ1-5; D is perhaps TRBD1 (5 bases). Trimming removed 5 bases at V and 0 bases at J, with 13 bases between. There are 16 residues in the CDR3. CDR1 and CDR2 (germline): KGHDR, SFDVKD. In DNA form, the CDR3 reads TGTGCCACCAGTGGTAACGACAGAAATAGCAATCAGCCCCAGCATTTT. As protein: CATSGNDRNSNQPQHF.

This clonotype has at least ten counts. The chain combines TRBV27 with TRBJ2-7; a possible D gene is TRBD1 (7 bases). Germline V gives CDR1 MNHEY, CDR2 SMNVEV (reference sequence). The V end was cut by 3 bases, the J end by 2 bases, with 11 bases between. The CDR3 has 14 residues. The DNA for the CDR3 is TGTGCCAGCAGTTTCAGGGGGGAGCCCTACGAGCAGTACTTC. Encoded protein: CASSFRGEPYEQYF.

At least ten counts were recorded for this clonotype. V usage is TRBV6-2 or TRBV6-3 and J usage is TRBJ1-1; the match to TRBD1 covers 7 bases. The germline gives CDR1 MNHEY, CDR2 SVGEGT. The V and J ends lost 2 bases and 0 bases, in that order; junction bases with no gene match: 3. CDR3 length: 15 residues. The CDR3 DNA follows: TGTGCCAGCAGTTACGGTGGGACAGTGAACACTGAAGCTTTCTTT. This gives the protein CASSYGGTVNTEAFF.

This clonotype was recorded many times. The rearrangement joins TRBV27 to TRBJ2-6; the match to TRBD2 covers 14 bases. This CDR3 has 19 amino acids. Germline assignment: CDR1 MNHEY and CDR2 SMNVEV (reference sequence). Germline trimming cut 5 bases from V and 0 bases from J; bases unmatched to any gene: 6. The CDR3 bases are TGTGCCAGCAGTCCGAAGACTAGCGGGGGGGTCTCTGGGGCCAACGTCCTGACTTTC. This sequence encodes CASSPKTSGGVSGANVLTF.

This clonotype has only a few counts. One end of the junction does not line up with germline, which may come from a read error. The chain joins TRBV28 to TRBJ1-6, with D possibly TRBD1 on 5 matching bases. The CDR3 totals 15 residues. Germline CDR1 MDHEN, CDR2 SYDVKM. In nucleotides, the CDR3 is TGTGCCAGCAGTTTTTGGGGACGGGGGGATTCACCCCTCCGCTTT. Protein sequence: CASSFWGRGDSPLRF. Based on the CDR3 plus reference TRBV28 and TRBJ1-6, the full variable domain is DVKVTQSSRYLVKRTGEKVFLECVQDMDHENMFWYRQDPGLGLRLIYFSYDVKMKEKGDIPEGYSVSREKKERFSLILESASTNQTSMYLCASSFWGRGDSPLRFGNGTRLTVT.

This chain connects TRBV12-3 or TRBV12-4 to TRBJ1-2; D is uncertain. The CDR3 consists of 13 residues. Trimming stripped 5 bases from V and 13 bases from J, with 20 bases between. CDR3 region: CASSMALPYDFTF. The CDR3 coding sequence is TGTGCCAGCAGTATGGCCCTTCCCTACGACTTCACCTTC.

This clonotype has more than one count but fewer than ten. The V call is TRBV12-3 or TRBV12-4, the J call TRBJ2-2, with D perhaps matching TRBD2 (7 bases). This CDR3 is 15 amino acids long. V was trimmed by 5 bases and J by 5 bases, leaving 15 bases between them. The CDR3: CASSTTSRGTGELFF. The CDR3 DNA reads as TGTGCCAGCAGTACGACTAGCAGGGGTACCGGGGAGCTGTTTTTT.

At least ten counts were recorded for this clonotype. The rearrangement uses TRBV29-1 and TRBJ1-1; D is unclear. This CDR3 is 13 amino acids long. In germline, CDR1 is SQVTM, CDR2 ANQGSEA. V shed 3 bases and J shed 3 bases, with 11 bases lying between them. CDR3 coding DNA: TGCAGCGTTGAGACCGGGGTGGACACTGAAGCTTTCTTT. This encodes CSVETGVDTEAFF.

This clonotype was seen only a few times. The rearrangement uses TRBV11-2 and TRBJ1-3; D is undetermined. V gave up 1 base and J gave up 1 base, with 20 bases separating them. Germline-derived CDR1 and CDR2 are SGHAT and FQNNGV. This CDR3 has 19 residues. Here the CDR3 reads CASSLGAAFHLSSGNTIYF. As DNA, the CDR3 is TGTGCCAGCAGCTTAGGGGCAGCGTTTCACCTTTCATCTGGAAACACCATATATTTT.

V usage is TRBV18 and J usage is TRBJ1-1, with D perhaps matching TRBD1 (6 bases). V gave up 6 bases and J gave up 6 bases, with 23 bases separating them. The CDR3 length is 16 residues. Germline V lookup: CDR1 KGHSH, CDR2 LQKENI. The CDR3 coding sequence is TGTGCCAGCTCTCGACAGGCCGGTGGCACGGGCGCTGAAGCTTTCTTT. The encoded protein is CASSRQAGGTGAEAFF.

At least ten counts were recorded for this clonotype. The rearrangement uses TRBV5-1 and TRBJ1-6; the match to TRBD1 covers 9 bases. Germline V gene lookup returns CDR1 SGHRS and CDR2 YFSETQ. Unmatched junction bases numbered 8, after V lost 4 bases and J lost 9 bases. CDR3 length: 15 amino acids. Here the CDR3 reads CASSTEGQGSSPLHF. The DNA for the CDR3 is TGCGCCAGCAGCACCGAAGGACAGGGGAGTTCACCCCTCCACTTT. Together with reference TRBV5-1 and TRBJ1-6, the CDR3 gives the full variable domain: KAGVTQTPRYLIKTRGQQVTLSCSPISGHRSVSWYQQTPGQGLQFLFEYFSETQRNKGNFPGRFSGRQFSNSRSEMNVSTLELGDSALYLCASSTEGQGSSPLHFGNGTRLTVT.

This clonotype was seen many times. The V gene is TRBV7-2, the J gene TRBJ2-7, with a weak D call TRBD2 (6 bases). Germline assignment: CDR1 SGHTA and CDR2 FQGNSA. V was clipped by 0 bases and J by 0 bases, with 12 bases between them. The CDR3 has 16 amino acids. In DNA, the CDR3 is TGTGCCAGCAGCTTAGCCGGGGCGGGAAGCTCCTACGAGCAGTACTTC. Translating gives CASSLAGAGSSYEQYF. The full variable domain, with the rest looked up from reference TRBV7-2 and TRBJ2-7, is GAGVSQSPSNKVTEKGKDVELRCDPISGHTALYWYRQSLGQGLEFLIYFQGNSAPDKSGLPSDRFSAERTGGSVSTLTIQRTQQEDSAVYLCASSLAGAGSSYEQYFGPGTRLTVT.

In this sample, this clonotype turned up a few times. The chain's CDR3 is CASSRERGYGYTF. The CDR3 DNA follows: TGTGCCAGCAGCCGGGAACGGGGCTATGGCTACACCTTC. The chain carries TRBV14 and TRBJ1-2; D remains unclear. Germline V gene lookup returns CDR1 SGHDN and CDR2 FVKESK. V lost 4 bases, J lost 4 bases, and 10 bases lay in between. CDR3 length equals 13 residues.

In its sample, this clonotype was seen many times. This chain uses TRBV6-2 or TRBV6-3 with TRBJ2-5; no definite D call. Between the trimmed V and J ends, which lost 2 bases and 5 bases, there was a span of 12 bases. The CDR3 totals 14 residues. Germline CDR1 is MNHEY and CDR2 is SVGEGT. The CDR3: CASSYADEVETQYF. The CDR3 DNA reads as TGTGCCAGCAGTTACGCCGACGAGGTGGAGACCCAGTACTTC.